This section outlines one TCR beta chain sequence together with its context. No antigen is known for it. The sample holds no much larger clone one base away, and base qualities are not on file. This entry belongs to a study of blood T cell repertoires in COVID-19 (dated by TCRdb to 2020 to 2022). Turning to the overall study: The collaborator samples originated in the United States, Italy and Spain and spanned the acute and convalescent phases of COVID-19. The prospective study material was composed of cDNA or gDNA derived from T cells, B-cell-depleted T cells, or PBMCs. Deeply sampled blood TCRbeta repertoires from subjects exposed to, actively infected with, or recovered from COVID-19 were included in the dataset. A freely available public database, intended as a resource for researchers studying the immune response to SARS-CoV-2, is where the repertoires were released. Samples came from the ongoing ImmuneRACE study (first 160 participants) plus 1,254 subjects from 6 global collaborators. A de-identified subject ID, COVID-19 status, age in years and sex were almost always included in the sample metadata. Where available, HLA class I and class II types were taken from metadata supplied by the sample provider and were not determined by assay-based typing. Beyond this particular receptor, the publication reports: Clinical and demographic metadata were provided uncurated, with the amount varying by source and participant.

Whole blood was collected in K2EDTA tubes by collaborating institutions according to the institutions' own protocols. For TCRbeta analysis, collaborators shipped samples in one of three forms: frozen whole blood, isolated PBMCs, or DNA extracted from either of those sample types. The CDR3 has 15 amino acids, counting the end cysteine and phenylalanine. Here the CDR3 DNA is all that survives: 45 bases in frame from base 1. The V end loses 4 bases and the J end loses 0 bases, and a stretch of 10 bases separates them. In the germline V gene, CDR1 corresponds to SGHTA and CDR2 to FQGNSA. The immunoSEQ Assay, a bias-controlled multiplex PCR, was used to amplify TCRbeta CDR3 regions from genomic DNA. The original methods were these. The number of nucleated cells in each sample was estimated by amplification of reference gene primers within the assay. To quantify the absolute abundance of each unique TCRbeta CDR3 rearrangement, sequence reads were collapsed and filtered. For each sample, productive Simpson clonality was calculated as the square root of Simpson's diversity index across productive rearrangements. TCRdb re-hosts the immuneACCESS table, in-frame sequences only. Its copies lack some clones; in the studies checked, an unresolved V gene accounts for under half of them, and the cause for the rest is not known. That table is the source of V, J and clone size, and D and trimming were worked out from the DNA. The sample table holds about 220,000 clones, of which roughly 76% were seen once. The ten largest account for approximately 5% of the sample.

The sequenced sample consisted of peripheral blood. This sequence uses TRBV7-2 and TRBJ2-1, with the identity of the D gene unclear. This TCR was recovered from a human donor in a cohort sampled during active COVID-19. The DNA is TGTGCCAGCAGCTCTAAGAGTTTCTCCTACAATGAGCAGTTCTTC. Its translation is CASSSKSFSYNEQFF.